The clone carrying this T cell receptor beta chain has just one count. Its antigen is not identified. The data are from a study of blood T cells in healthy people across ages. Through a sample-barcoded 5' primer and a J-beta primer mix, a second PCR was run for roughly 6 to 12 cycles. One entry per CDR3 protein results from TCRdb running MiXCR on the 5' RACE reads. The table lists more than 650,000 distinct CDR3 sequences, around 24% of them singletons. Study-wide results and limits: Age advanced and TCR beta diversity per million T cells fell, roughly linearly. CMV status of donors was unknown, possibly confounding expanded clonotype changes.

Between the trimmed V and J ends, which lost 5 bases and 6 bases, there was a span of 16 bases. The CDR3 runs 14 residues. Germline CDR1 reads SGHTA; CDR2 reads FQGTGA. This sample also belongs to another study, concerning T cells of mothers and their children. That source adds: In this cohort, donors were a few healthy Caucasian mothers plus their six children. Related and unrelated pairs show similar thymic shaping of TCR recombination output.

The receptor was derived from a boy aged 5-17 years in good health. The sequencing sample was made of blood. This sequence joins TRBV7-3 and TRBJ1-1; D is uncertain. The CDR3 is CASSQGRGAAEAFF. The CDR3 nucleotides are TGTGCCAGCAGCCAAGGGCGTGGAGCGGCTGAAGCTTTCTTT.